One sample yielded the 18 T cell receptor beta chains listed below, sequenced in a study of T cell responses to AZD1222 COVID-19 vaccine. Sequenced by immunoSEQ multiplex PCR; TCRdb stores in-frame clones only, minus some. The sample carries 90,000 to 100,000 clones, approximately 90% recorded once. The source was peripheral blood, collected on day 0 of AZD1222 vaccination. The receptors derive from an adult in good health.

The chain links TRBV14 to TRBJ2-5; tentative D call: TRBD2 (5 bases). The V gene's germline CDR1 is SGHDN and CDR2 FVKESK. The CDR3 is made up of 15 amino acids. With 3 bases removed from V and 1 base from J, the gap between germline ends came to 12 bases. The CDR3 DNA is TGTGCCAGCAGCCACATAAGCGGAGGCCAAGAGACCCAGTACTTC. It translates to CASSHISGGQETQYF.

V gene TRBV30 combines with J gene TRBJ1-5; D unresolved. Trimming left V 1 base short and J 0 bases short, with 7 bases between. Germline V CDR1 and CDR2: GTSNPN, SVGIG (reference sequence). The CDR3 is made up of 14 amino acids. The CDR3 DNA is TGTGCCTGGAGTGACGGCGATAGCAATCAGCCCCAGCATTTT. Protein: CAWSDGDSNQPQHF.

The chain recombines TRBV28 with TRBJ1-2, with D uncertain. Trimming left V 2 bases short and J 3 bases short, with 7 bases between. This CDR3 is 13 amino acids long. Germline assignment: CDR1 MDHEN and CDR2 SYDVKM. DNA of the CDR3: TGTGCCAGCAGTTTAGAAACATACTATGGCTACACCTTC. Translating it yields CASSLETYYGYTF.

The rearrangement uses TRBV28 and TRBJ2-1; D uncertain. Germline values: CDR1 MDHEN, CDR2 SYDVKM. V lost 6 bases and J 2 bases, leaving 2 bases between the germline ends. The CDR3 length is 11 residues. DNA for the CDR3: TGTGCCAGCAGAACCTACAATGAGCAGTTCTTC. Its translation: CASRTYNEQFF.

The chain uses TRBV3-1 (or the pseudogene TRBV3-2) and TRBJ1-5; D is unresolved. Trimming left V 2 bases short and J 10 bases short, with 12 bases between. CDR3 length equals 13 residues. Germline V gives CDR1 LGHDT, CDR2 YNNKEL (reference sequence). The CDR3: CASSQFRDGPQHF. CDR3 DNA: TGTGCCAGCAGCCAATTTAGGGATGGTCCCCAGCATTTT.

The rearrangement joins TRBV19 to TRBJ2-3; TRBD2 aligns across 8 bases. The length of the CDR3 is 19 residues. In germline, CDR1 is LNHDA, CDR2 SQIVND (reference sequence). The trim removed 3 bases at V and 0 bases at J, leaving 14 bases unmatched. The DNA of the CDR3 is TGTGCCAGTAGTATCTCATACAGCGGGGGACTCCGCAGCACAGATACGCAGTATTTT. It is translated as CASSISYSGGLRSTDTQYF.

This clone was seen a few times. The rearrangement joins TRBV7-8 to TRBJ2-1; D is unclear. Trimming took 4 bases from V and 0 from J, leaving 13 bases between them. The CDR3 consists of 16 residues. The germline V gene encodes CDR1 SGHVS and CDR2 FQNEAQ. The CDR3 nucleotides are TGTGCCAGCAGCTCAGTAGATCCGGGCTCCTACAATGAGCAGTTCTTC. This sequence encodes CASSSVDPGSYNEQFF.

The chain combines TRBV18 with TRBJ2-1; D is uncertain. The V and J ends lost 3 bases and 5 bases respectively, with 14 bases between them. Germline V gene data show CDR1 as KGHSH and CDR2 as LQKENI. The CDR3 loop spans 15 amino acids. CDR3 residues: CASSPREVVNNEQFF. The CDR3 DNA sequence: TGTGCCAGCTCACCCCGAGAGGTGGTCAACAATGAGCAGTTCTTC.

The chain links TRBV19 to TRBJ2-2; 9 nucleotides match TRBD1. The CDR3 is 15 residues long. The junction had 9 bases not matched to a gene; V was cut back by 7 bases and J by 6 bases. CDR1 and CDR2 from the germline V gene are LNHDA and SQIVND (reference sequence). DNA of the CDR3: TGTGCCAGTATCCCCGGGACAGGGATCCCCGGGGAGCTGTTTTTT. It is translated as CASIPGTGIPGELFF. The whole variable domain, filled in from reference TRBV19 and TRBJ2-2, reads DGGITQSPKYLFRKEGQNVTLSCEQNLNHDAMYWYRQDPGQGLRLIYYSQIVNDFQKGDIAEGYSVSREKKESFPLTVTSAQKNPTAFYLCASIPGTGIPGELFFGEGSRLTVL.

The rearrangement joins TRBV28 to TRBJ1-2; D is perhaps TRBD1 (5 bases). The CDR3 is 15 residues long. Germline V lookup: CDR1 MDHEN, CDR2 SYDVKM. The germline V and J ends were trimmed by 8 bases and 2 bases, with 18 bases remaining between them. CDR3 sequence: CASAIPRTQNYGYTF. For the CDR3, the DNA is TGTGCCAGCGCTATACCCCGGACACAAAACTATGGCTACACCTTC.

The J gene is TRBJ1-4, the V gene TRBV19; 7 positions agree with TRBD1. With V trimmed by 8 bases and J by 6 bases, 6 bases remained unmatched. This CDR3 has 13 amino acids. Germline assignment: CDR1 LNHDA and CDR2 SQIVND (reference sequence). As DNA, the CDR3 is TGTGCCAGTTCACGACAGGGCGATGAAAAACTGTTTTTT. Translating it yields CASSRQGDEKLFF.

This sequence joins TRBV7-9 and TRBJ2-1; 9 bases fit TRBD2. CDR1 is SEHNR, CDR2 FQNEAQ, per germline (reference sequence). The CDR3 has 17 residues. The V and J ends lost 5 bases and 5 bases, in that order; junction bases with no gene match: 13. The CDR3 here is CASSRSKGLARNNEQFF. The CDR3 DNA reads as TGTGCCAGCAGCCGCAGTAAGGGACTAGCCCGGAACAATGAGCAGTTCTTC. Full variable domain (outside the CDR3, taken from reference TRBV7-9 and TRBJ2-1): DTGVSQNPRHKITKRGQNVTFRCDPISEHNRLYWYRQTLGQGPEFLTYFQNEAQLEKSRLLSDRFSAERPKGSFSTLEIQRTEQGDSAMYLCASSRSKGLARNNEQFFGPGTRLTVL.

The genes are TRBV11-2 and TRBJ2-7; D might be TRBD2 (5 bases). V gave up 6 bases and J gave up 5 bases, with 11 bases separating them. Germline V lookup: CDR1 SGHAT, CDR2 FQNNGV. This CDR3 is built from 12 residues. CDR3 protein: CASRPDGDEQYF. The CDR3 bases are TGTGCCAGCAGACCTGACGGGGACGAGCAGTACTTC.

This rearrangement joins TRBV18 to TRBJ1-5; the D gene is possibly TRBD1 (6 bases). Germline CDR1 KGHSH, CDR2 LQKENI. This CDR3 comprises 17 residues. Deletions cut 2 bases from V and 3 bases from J, with 17 bases between. This CDR3 is CASSPTDRQELNQPQHF. Here the CDR3 DNA reads TGTGCCAGCTCACCAACGGACCGACAGGAACTCAATCAGCCCCAGCATTTT.

This rearrangement joins TRBV9 to TRBJ1-1; D not resolved. Germline V gene sequence: CDR1 SGDLS, CDR2 YYNGEE. V was pared by 2 bases and J by 3 bases, with 23 bases between. The CDR3 totals 18 residues. The CDR3 loop reads CASSVSRDPRARDTEAFF. Here the CDR3 DNA reads TGTGCCAGCAGCGTTTCCCGGGATCCTAGGGCGAGGGACACTGAAGCTTTCTTT.

The CDR3 reads CASSILGLNTEAFF. CDR3 nucleotides: TGTGCCAGTAGTATCCTGGGATTGAACACTGAAGCTTTCTTT. The rearrangement joins TRBV19 to TRBJ1-1; the D is unclear. V was pared by 3 bases and J by 0 bases, with 8 bases between. Looked up from germline, CDR1 is LNHDA and CDR2 is SQIVND (reference sequence). The CDR3 runs 14 residues.

V and J are TRBV6-2 or TRBV6-3 and TRBJ2-1, with a tentative D call TRBD1 (6 bases). Germline loops: CDR1 MNHEY, CDR2 SVGEGT. With 3 bases removed from V and 0 bases from J, the gap between germline ends came to 9 bases. This CDR3 contains 15 residues. CDR3 nucleotide sequence: TGTGCCAGCAGTTATCAGGGGACCTCCTACAATGAGCAGTTCTTC. The encoded protein is CASSYQGTSYNEQFF.

The chain recombines TRBV4-3 with TRBJ2-7; tentative D call: TRBD2 (6 bases). Between the trimmed V and J ends, which lost 0 bases and 5 bases, there was a span of 17 bases. The CDR3 length is 16 residues. Per germline, CDR1 LGHNA and CDR2 YSLEER. CDR3 sequence reads: CASSQDFRLRRDEQYF. CDR3 nucleotide sequence: TGCGCCAGCAGCCAAGATTTTCGGCTAAGGAGGGACGAGCAGTACTTC.